These 13 T cell receptor beta chains originate from one sample sequenced in a study of spatial heterogeneity in lung cancer (dated by TCRdb to between 2018 and 2021). General findings and caveats noted by the study authors: The number of expanded intratumoral alpha and beta TCRs correlated with the tumor nonsynonymous mutation count.

These receptors have no identified antigens. The sample's time point, from its label and the paper: sample taken at primary tumor resection. Library construction relied on 5' RACE. The sequencing machine was a NextSeq 500. The public reads were quality trimmed at Q25 with fastp and then assembled into clones with MiXCR by TCRdb, keeping productive beta chains. Every distinct CDR3 protein forms one entry, paired with its most common genes and DNA. The sample table shows roughly 10,000 distinct CDR3 sequences, and around 10% are seen once. The ten largest make up roughly 10% of the sample. Sequenced material: lung tumor tissue, taken at surgery. The receptor set was obtained from a male donor with early-stage non-small cell lung cancer.

On this clonotype: Little can be read into the size of this beta chain, an off-target read in a library designed for alpha chains. This chain joins TRBV27 and TRBJ2-7, with TRBD1 matching 7 bases. The CDR3 loop spans 13 amino acids. The germline V gene has CDR1 MNHEY and CDR2 SMNVEV (reference sequence). Trimming took 5 bases from V and 8 from J; bases not matched to a gene: 9. The CDR3 region has the DNA TGTGCCAGCAGTGCCCGAAGGGGGCTTAAGCAGTACTTC. Translating it yields CASSARRGLKQYF.

This clonotype was counted many times. This beta chain is a stray read from a library made for alpha chains; its abundance is not meaningful. The chain links TRBV7-9 to TRBJ1-1; 7 bases match TRBD1. The V and J ends lost 5 bases and 8 bases, in that order; junction bases with no gene match: 14. The germline V gene has CDR1 SEHNR and CDR2 FQNEAQ (reference sequence). CDR3 length equals 15 residues. The CDR3 reads CASSRMRSGGFEAFF. The CDR3 nucleotides are TGTGCCAGCAGCCGCATGAGGTCAGGGGGTTTCGAAGCTTTCTTT.

About this clonotype itself: For a library built for alpha chains, this beta chain is a stray read; little rests on its size. The CDR3 loop is CASSQGYSSYEQYF. Here the CDR3 DNA reads TGCGCCAGCAGCCAAGGATACAGCTCCTACGAGCAGTACTTC. The rearrangement joins TRBV4-3 to TRBJ2-7; D not resolved. Germline lookup yields CDR1 LGHNA and CDR2 YSLEER. Trimming took off 1 base at V and 0 bases at J, with 7 bases between the two ends. The CDR3 is 14 residues long.

This clonotype was seen repeatedly, ten times or more. The library was built for alpha chains, so this beta chain is an off-target read and its size means little. V and J are TRBV12-3 or TRBV12-4 and TRBJ1-4, with TRBD1 as a possible D gene (5 bases). The CDR3 length is 13 residues. Trimming took 5 bases from V and 6 from J, leaving 10 bases between them. CDR3 protein: CASSRGMDEKLFF. The CDR3 DNA is TGTGCCAGCAGTCGGGGCATGGATGAAAAACTGTTTTTT.

This clonotype is judged medium-sized. With the library built for alpha chains, this beta chain is off target and its frequency is not meaningful. J is TRBJ1-2 and V is TRBV3-1; D gene ambiguous. This CDR3 is 13 amino acids long. Germline V gene lookup returns CDR1 LGHDT and CDR2 YNNKEL (reference sequence). Trimming took 3 bases from V and 5 from J, leaving 10 bases between them. In DNA, the CDR3 is TGTGCCAGCAGCCAGCGCAGCTTGTATGGCTACACCTTC. This codes for CASSQRSLYGYTF.

This clonotype has only a few counts. This beta chain is off target for a library built for alpha chains, so its abundance means little. J is TRBJ2-2 and V is TRBV3-1; D unresolved. This CDR3 has 13 amino acids. V was clipped by 1 base and J by 4 bases, with 4 bases between them. From germline, CDR1 is LGHDT and CDR2 YNNKEL (reference sequence). This CDR3 is CASSQGFTGELFF. The CDR3, as DNA: TGTGCCAGCAGCCAAGGCTTCACCGGGGAGCTGTTTTTT.

This clonotype came up many times. This beta chain is an off-target read within a library intended for alpha chains, so its frequency means little. The chain has TRBV29-1 and TRBJ2-1; D gene uncertain. V was clipped by 7 bases and J by 0 bases, with 7 bases between them. The germline CDR1 and CDR2 sequences are SQVTM and ANQGSEA. There are 12 residues in the CDR3. CDR3 loop: CSATSSYNEQFF. Written as DNA, the CDR3 is TGCAGCGCCACGAGCTCCTACAATGAGCAGTTCTTC.

This clonotype was observed many times. This beta chain is off target for a library built for alpha chains, so its abundance means little. The V gene is TRBV12-3 or TRBV12-4, the J gene TRBJ1-2, with TRBD1 matching over 7 bases. The CDR3 has 14 amino acids. V lost 5 bases and J lost 6; bases outside the gene matches: 9. In DNA form, the CDR3 reads TGTGCCAGCAGTATAGAAGGGGGCATAAATGGCTACACCTTC. This sequence encodes CASSIEGGINGYTF.

In this sample, this clonotype turned up many times. Since the library was made to target alpha chains, this beta chain is a stray read and its abundance is not meaningful. The chain recombines TRBV12-3 or TRBV12-4 with TRBJ2-4; TRBD2 is a possible D gene (6 bases). V gave up 4 bases and J gave up 7 bases, with 17 bases separating them. The CDR3 covers 15 residues. CDR3 amino acids: CASSWDTGRNNIQYF. The CDR3 DNA is TGTGCCAGCAGTTGGGATACGGGGAGGAATAACATTCAGTACTTC.

Ten or more counts support this clonotype. For a library built for alpha chains, this beta chain is a stray read; little rests on its size. The chain is built from TRBV2 and TRBJ2-1, with TRBD1 matching 7 bases. The CDR3 covers 13 residues. CDR1 and CDR2 (germline): SNHLY, FYNNEI. Trimming took 5 bases from V and 3 from J; bases not matched to a gene: 1. CDR3 loop: CASSRDSYNEQFF. As DNA, the CDR3 is TGTGCCAGCAGTAGGGACAGCTACAATGAGCAGTTCTTC. The entire variable domain, with the rest obtained from reference TRBV2 and TRBJ2-1, is as follows: EPEVTQTPSHQVTQMGQEVILRCVPISNHLYFYWYRQILGQKVEFLVSFYNNEISEKSEIFDDQFSVERPDGSNFTLKIRSTKLEDSAMYFCASSRDSYNEQFFGPGTRLTVL.

This clonotype was observed at least ten times. Since the library was made to target alpha chains, this beta chain is a stray read and its abundance is not meaningful. The chain joins TRBV27 to TRBJ2-1; no definite D call. Trimming took 3 bases from V and 3 from J, leaving 9 bases between them. The CDR3 is 14 residues long. The germline gives CDR1 MNHEY, CDR2 SMNVEV (reference sequence). The CDR3 protein is CASSFDILYNEQFF. CDR3 coding DNA: TGTGCCAGCAGTTTCGACATACTCTACAATGAGCAGTTCTTC.

This clonotype was picked up many times. A library prepared for alpha chains yielded this beta chain as an off-target read; its size is of little meaning. For the CDR3, the DNA is TGCAGTGCTACGAGACAGGGAATATATGGCTACACCTTC. This gives the protein CSATRQGIYGYTF. The rearrangement joins TRBV20-1 to TRBJ1-2, with TRBD1 identical over 7 bases. With 4 bases clipped from V and 5 bases from J, the junction kept 7 bases outside the gene matches. This CDR3 region has 13 residues. Germline V gives CDR1 DFQATT, CDR2 SNEGSKA (reference sequence).

Ten or more counts support this clonotype. Little can be read into the size of this beta chain, an off-target read in a library designed for alpha chains. The chain carries TRBV15 and TRBJ1-6; unclear D gene. V dropped 0 bases and J dropped 6 bases, with 3 bases sitting between them. The germline gives CDR1 LNHNV, CDR2 YYDKDF (reference sequence). The CDR3 is made up of 13 amino acids. The CDR3 spells CATSRDGNSPLHF. For the CDR3, the DNA is TGTGCCACCAGCAGAGATGGTAATTCACCCCTCCACTTT.